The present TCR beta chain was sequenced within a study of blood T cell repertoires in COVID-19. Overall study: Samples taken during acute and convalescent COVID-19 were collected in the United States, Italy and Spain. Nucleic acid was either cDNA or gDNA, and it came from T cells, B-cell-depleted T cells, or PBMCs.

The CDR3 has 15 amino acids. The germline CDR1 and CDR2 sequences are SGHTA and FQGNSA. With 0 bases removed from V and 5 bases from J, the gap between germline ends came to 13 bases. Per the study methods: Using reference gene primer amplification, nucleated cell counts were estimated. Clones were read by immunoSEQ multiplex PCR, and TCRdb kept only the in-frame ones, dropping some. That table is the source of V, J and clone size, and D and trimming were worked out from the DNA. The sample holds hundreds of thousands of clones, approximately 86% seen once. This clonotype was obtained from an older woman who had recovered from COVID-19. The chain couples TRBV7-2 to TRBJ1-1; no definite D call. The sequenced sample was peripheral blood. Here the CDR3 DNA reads TGTGCCAGCAGCTTAGCGTTTAGTGGCAGGACTGAAGCTTTCTTT. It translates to CASSLAFSGRTEAFF.